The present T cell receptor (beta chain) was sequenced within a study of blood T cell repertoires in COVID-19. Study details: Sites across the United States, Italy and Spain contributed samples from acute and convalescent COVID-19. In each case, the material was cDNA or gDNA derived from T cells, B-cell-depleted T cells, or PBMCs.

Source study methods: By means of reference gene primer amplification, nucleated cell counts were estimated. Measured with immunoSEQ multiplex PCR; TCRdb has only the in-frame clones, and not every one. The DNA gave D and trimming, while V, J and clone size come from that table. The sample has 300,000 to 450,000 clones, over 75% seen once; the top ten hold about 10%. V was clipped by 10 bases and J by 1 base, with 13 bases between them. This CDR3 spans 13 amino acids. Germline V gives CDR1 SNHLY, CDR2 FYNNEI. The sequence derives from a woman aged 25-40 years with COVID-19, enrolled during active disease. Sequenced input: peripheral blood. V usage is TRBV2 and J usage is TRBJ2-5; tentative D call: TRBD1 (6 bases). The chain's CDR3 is CANSRTVQETQYF. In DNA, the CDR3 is TGTGCCAACTCACGGACAGTCCAAGAGACCCAGTACTTC.